These 15 T cell receptor beta chains were sequenced from one sample in a study of T cell changes during pregnancy in multiple sclerosis. Sequenced by immunoSEQ multiplex PCR; TCRdb stores in-frame clones only, minus some. The sample has roughly 47,000 clones; 80% to 90% are singletons. Sample: CD8+ T cells from peripheral blood mononuclear cells, taken in the second trimester of pregnancy. Source of these receptors: a female donor with multiple sclerosis, enrolled in a pregnancy study.

About this clone: The sample contains more than one DNA sequence encoding this CDR3. CDR3 loop: CASSLAGGYTDTQYF. The CDR3 DNA is TGCGCCAGCAGCTTGGCCGGGGGATACACAGATACGCAGTATTTT. J is TRBJ2-3 and V is TRBV5-1; D is perhaps TRBD2 (6 bases). This CDR3 has 15 amino acids. CDR1 and CDR2 (germline): SGHRS, YFSETQ. Trimming removed 0 bases from V and 2 bases from J, with 10 bases in between.

V gene TRBV7-8 combines with J gene TRBJ1-5; TRBD1 aligns across 7 bases. Trimming took 3 bases from V and 6 from J; bases not matched to a gene: 5. The length of the CDR3 is 14 residues. The germline gives CDR1 SGHVS, CDR2 FQNEAQ. This CDR3 is CASSLTGFVQPQHF. CDR3 in DNA: TGTGCCAGCAGCTTGACAGGGTTTGTTCAGCCCCAGCATTTT.

The chain links TRBV19 to TRBJ2-1, with a tentative D call TRBD2 (6 bases). From germline, CDR1 is LNHDA and CDR2 SQIVND (reference sequence). Trimming removed 5 bases from V and 9 bases from J, with 11 bases in between. This CDR3 is 12 amino acids long. The CDR3: CASSFSGVEQFF. CDR3 coding DNA: TGTGCCAGTAGTTTCTCGGGGGTTGAGCAGTTCTTC. The full variable domain, completed using reference TRBV19 and TRBJ2-1, is DGGITQSPKYLFRKEGQNVTLSCEQNLNHDAMYWYRQDPGQGLRLIYYSQIVNDFQKGDIAEGYSVSREKKESFPLTVTSAQKNPTAFYLCASSFSGVEQFFGPGTRLTVL.

This chain connects TRBV5-6 to TRBJ1-5; 7 bases align to TRBD1. The CDR3 has 15 amino acids. J lost 7 bases, V lost 0 bases, and 7 bases had no gene match. Germline V gene lookup returns CDR1 SGHDT and CDR2 YYEEEE. The DNA of the CDR3 is TGTGCCAGCAGCTTGGGAGGGGGCGGCCTGCAGCCCCAGCATTTT. Its translation: CASSLGGGGLQPQHF. Full variable domain (outside the CDR3, taken from reference TRBV5-6 and TRBJ1-5): DAGVTQSPTHLIKTRGQQVTLRCSPKSGHDTVSWYQQALGQGPQFIFQYYEEEERQRGNFPDRFSGHQFPNYSSELNVNALLLGDSALYLCASSLGGGGLQPQHFGDGTRLSIL.

The chain links TRBV2 to TRBJ2-1; TRBD2 agrees at 14 bases. Germline V gives CDR1 SNHLY, CDR2 FYNNEI. The CDR3 runs 17 residues. Losses at the gene ends were 4 bases for V and 3 bases for J; bases not matched to a gene: 5. CDR3 sequence (DNA): TGTGCCAGCAGTGCGACCGGACTAGCGGGGGGCTACAATGAGCAGTTCTTC. Translating it yields CASSATGLAGGYNEQFF.

The gene calls are TRBV27 and TRBJ2-5; 9 bases agree with TRBD1. This CDR3 has 15 residues. V dropped 6 bases and J dropped 4; count of bases not matched to a gene: 9. Per the germline V gene, CDR1 is MNHEY and CDR2 is SMNVEV (reference sequence). The CDR3 DNA reads as TGTGCCAGCAGCTATATACAGGGGGCCGGAGAGACCCAGTACTTC. Translating it yields CASSYIQGAGETQYF.

This sequence joins TRBV5-4 and TRBJ2-7, with D perhaps matching TRBD2 (5 bases). Trimming cost V 1 base and J 5 bases, with 7 bases left between them. Germline V gene lookup returns CDR1 SGHNT and CDR2 YYREEE (reference sequence). The CDR3 length is 12 residues. CDR3 DNA: TGTGCCAGCAGCTTGTTCGGGGACGAGCAGTACTTC. It is translated as CASSLFGDEQYF.

This chain connects TRBV5-8 to TRBJ2-1; possible D gene TRBD1, 6 bases. From germline, CDR1 is SGHTS and CDR2 YDEGEE. V shed 2 bases and J shed 5 bases, with 20 bases lying between them. The CDR3 is made up of 17 amino acids. As DNA, the CDR3 is TGTGCCAGCAGCTTCATGATTCGGACAGTGACGAACAATGAGCAGTTCTTC. This codes for CASSFMIRTVTNNEQFF.

The V and J genes are TRBV25-1 and TRBJ1-5, with TRBD1 as a possible D gene (5 bases). The CDR3 spans 14 residues. The V end was cut by 4 bases, the J end by 5 bases, with 12 bases between. Germline lookup yields CDR1 MGHDK and CDR2 SYGVNS. CDR3 amino acids: CASSAPGGDQPQHF. The CDR3 nucleotides are TGTGCCAGCAGTGCCCCGGGGGGGGATCAGCCCCAGCATTTT. The full variable domain, rest sourced from reference TRBV25-1 and TRBJ1-5, is EADIYQTPRYLVIGTGKKITLECSQTMGHDKMYWYQQDPGMELHLIHYSYGVNSTEKGDLSSESTVSRIRTEHFPLTLESARPSHTSQYLCASSAPGGDQPQHFGDGTRLSIL.

As DNA, the CDR3 is TGCAGGGACAGGAGCGGACAGGGGGCGTTTGAGCAGTACTTC. The encoded protein is CRDRSGQGAFEQYF. The J gene is TRBJ2-7, the V gene TRBV29-1; 11 bases are a match to TRBD1. This CDR3 spans 14 amino acids. CDR1 is SQVTM, CDR2 ANQGSEA, per germline.

This rearrangement joins TRBV4-1 to TRBJ1-2, with D perhaps matching TRBD1 (6 bases). The germline V and J ends were trimmed by 4 bases and 2 bases, with 14 bases remaining between them. The CDR3 spans 15 residues. Germline CDR1 reads MGHRA; CDR2 reads YSYEKL. The CDR3 sequence is CASSRVGDKNYGYTF. The CDR3 coding sequence is TGCGCCAGCAGCCGCGTCGGGGACAAGAACTATGGCTACACCTTC.

V and J are TRBV13 and TRBJ1-5, with D possibly TRBD1 on 5 matching bases. Germline V CDR1 and CDR2: PRHDT, FYEKMQ (reference sequence). Trimming took 2 bases from V and 2 from J, leaving 10 bases between them. This CDR3 spans 15 amino acids. The CDR3 is CASSLRGLGNQPQHF. In DNA form, the CDR3 reads TGTGCCAGCAGCTTAAGGGGTTTGGGCAATCAGCCCCAGCATTTT.

The V and J genes are TRBV23-1 and TRBJ1-1; D unresolved. TRBV23-1 counts as an open reading frame of uncertain function. This CDR3 is 15 amino acids long. The ends were cut back, 5 bases at V and 10 bases at J, with 23 bases in the middle. In nucleotides, the CDR3 is TGCGCCAGCAGTTCAACCAGGACTCGAAGACGGCCAGCTTTCTTT. Amino acids: CASSSTRTRRRPAFF.

The J gene is TRBJ2-1, the V gene TRBV30; 11 nucleotides line up with TRBD1. The germline gives CDR1 GTSNPN, CDR2 SVGIG (reference sequence). The V and J ends lost 0 bases and 7 bases, in that order; junction bases with no gene match: 8. The CDR3 sequence is 16 residues long. The CDR3 sequence is CAWSVLGQGARNEQFF. DNA of the CDR3: TGTGCCTGGAGTGTACTAGGACAGGGGGCGCGGAATGAGCAGTTCTTC.

CDR3 sequence reads: CSVDGGDSSKYSYNEQFF. The CDR3 DNA sequence: TGCAGCGTTGACGGAGGGGACAGCAGTAAGTACTCCTACAATGAGCAGTTCTTC. The V and J genes are TRBV29-1 and TRBJ2-1; tentatively, D is TRBD1 (7 bases). The germline gives CDR1 SQVTM, CDR2 ANQGSEA. This CDR3 comprises 18 residues. The V end lost 3 bases, the J end lost 0 bases, and 21 bases lay between the germline ends.